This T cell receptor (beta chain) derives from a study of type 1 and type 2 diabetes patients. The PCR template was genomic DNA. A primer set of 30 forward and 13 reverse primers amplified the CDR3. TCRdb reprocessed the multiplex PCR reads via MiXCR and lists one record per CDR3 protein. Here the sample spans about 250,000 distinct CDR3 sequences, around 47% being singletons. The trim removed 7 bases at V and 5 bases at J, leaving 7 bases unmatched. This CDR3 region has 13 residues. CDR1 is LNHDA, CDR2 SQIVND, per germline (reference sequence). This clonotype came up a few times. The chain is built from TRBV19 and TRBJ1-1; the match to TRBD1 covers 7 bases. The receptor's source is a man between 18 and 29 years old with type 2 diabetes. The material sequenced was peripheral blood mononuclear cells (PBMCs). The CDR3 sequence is CASIDRVVTEAFF. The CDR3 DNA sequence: TGTGCCAGTATTGACAGGGTTGTTACTGAAGCTTTCTTT.